The clone carrying this T cell receptor (beta chain) appeared many times. This entry belongs to a study of T-cell reconstitution after alpha-beta-depleted transplantation in children. This sample's TCRbeta library carried unique molecular identifier barcodes. MiXCR, applied by TCRdb to the PCR reads, yields one record per CDR3 protein. The sample includes 600,000 to 700,000 distinct CDR3 sequences, over 10% of them seen just once. The germline V and J ends were trimmed by 5 bases and 4 bases, with 18 bases remaining between them. Germline V gene lookup returns CDR1 DFQATT and CDR2 SNEGSKA (reference sequence). This CDR3 has 14 amino acids.

Material: PBMCs, obtained before TCRalphabeta/CD19-depleted stem cell transplant. The chain has TRBV20-1 and TRBJ2-7; possibly TRBD1 for D (6 bases). This receptor was obtained from a girl aged 2 to 10 with congenital amegakaryocytic thrombocytopenia, due to receive a stem cell transplant. The CDR3 DNA is TGCAGTGCTGGGACCTTAACAGGGATTTACGAGCAGTACTTC. It translates to CSAGTLTGIYEQYF.